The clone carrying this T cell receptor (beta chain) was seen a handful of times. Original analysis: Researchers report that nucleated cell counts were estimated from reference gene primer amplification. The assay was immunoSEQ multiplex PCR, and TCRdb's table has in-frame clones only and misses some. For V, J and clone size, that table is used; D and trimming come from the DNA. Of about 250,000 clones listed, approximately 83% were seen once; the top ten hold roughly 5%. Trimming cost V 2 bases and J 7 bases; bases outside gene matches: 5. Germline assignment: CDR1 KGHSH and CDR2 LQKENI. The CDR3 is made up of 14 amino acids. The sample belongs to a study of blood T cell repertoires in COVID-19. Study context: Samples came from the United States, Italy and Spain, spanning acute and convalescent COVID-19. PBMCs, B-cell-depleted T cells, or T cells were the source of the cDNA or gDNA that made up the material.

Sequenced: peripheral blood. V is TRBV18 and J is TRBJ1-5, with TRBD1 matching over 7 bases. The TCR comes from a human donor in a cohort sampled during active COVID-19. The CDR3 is CASSPEGAWQPQHF. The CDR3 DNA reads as TGTGCCAGCTCACCAGAGGGGGCCTGGCAGCCCCAGCATTTT.